This paragraph covers one TCR beta chain sequence. Its cognate antigen is unknown. TCRbeta libraries were built with three rounds of nested PCR, modified from ARM-PCR. TCRdb called the multiplex PCR reads again in MiXCR, with one record for every CDR3 protein. The profile shows some 93,000 distinct CDR3 sequences, about 72% of them singletons. The CDR3 spans 15 residues. Trimming removed 3 bases at V and 3 bases at J, with 15 bases between. The data originate from a study of tumor and adjacent non-tumor tissue in lung cancer. Study overall: Aged about 31 to 76 years, patients included roughly eleven men and five or six women with stage I to III disease.

The template was RNA from unsorted bulk tissue. Study-wide findings and caveats: Normal lung showed higher cumulative top 100 clone frequency than tumor. TCR diversity was significantly greater in tumor than normal lung tissue.

The clonotype was recovered from a man between 60 and 75 years old with non-small cell lung cancer. Sequenced sample: lung tumor tissue. The gene calls are TRBV12-3 or TRBV12-4 and TRBJ2-7; D is perhaps TRBD2 (5 bases). CDR3 residues: CASSLGETGFYEQYF. CDR3 in DNA: TGTGCCAGCAGTTTGGGTGAGACGGGATTCTACGAGCAGTACTTC.